The sequence of this T cell receptor (beta chain) was determined in a study of vaccination and CD4 T cells after COVID-19. Study-wide points: Spike mono-reactivity was found in 304 of the 307 vaccine-specific clones identified in convalescent patients.

Stated treatment: approximately nine-day PBMC culture with coronavirus spike peptide pools or control peptides (ViraFEST assay). TCR sequencing followed the expansion of antigen-specific T cells with peptide pools in ViraFEST. Comments on this clonotype: Its target is unknown.

Germline CDR1 reads SGHTA; CDR2 reads FQGNSA. The V gene lost 2 bases and the J gene lost 7 bases, with 6 bases spanning the gap. The CDR3 contains 12 residues. At the Johns Hopkins FTIC core, DNA taken from cultured CD4+ T cells was sequenced by way of the Oncomine TCR Beta short-read assay. From cultured CD4+ T cells, genomic DNA was extracted. TCRdb redid the calling of the PCR reads with MiXCR, one entry per CDR3 protein. The sample lists around 16,000 distinct CDR3 sequences, 44% occurring once. The chain carries TRBV7-2 and TRBJ1-5; D is unresolved. The sample here was CD4+ T cells from blood, cultured in vitro, taken after SARS-CoV-2 vaccination. The clonotype originates from a human donor who had recovered from COVID-19. The CDR3 sequence is CASSLRGQPQHF. The CDR3 nucleotides read TGTGCCAGCAGCTTAAGAGGGCAGCCCCAGCATTTT.